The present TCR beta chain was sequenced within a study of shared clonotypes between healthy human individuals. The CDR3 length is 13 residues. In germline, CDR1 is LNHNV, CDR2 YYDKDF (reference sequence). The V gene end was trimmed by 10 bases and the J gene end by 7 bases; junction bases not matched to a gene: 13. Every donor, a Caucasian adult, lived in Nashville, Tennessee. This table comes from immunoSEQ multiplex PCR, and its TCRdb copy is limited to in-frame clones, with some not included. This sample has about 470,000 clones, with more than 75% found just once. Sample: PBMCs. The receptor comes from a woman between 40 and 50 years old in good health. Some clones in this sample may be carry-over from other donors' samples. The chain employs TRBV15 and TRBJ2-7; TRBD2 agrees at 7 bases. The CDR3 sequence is CASRASGELEQYF. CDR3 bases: TGTGCCAGTCGGGCTAGCGGAGAGTTGGAGCAGTACTTC.